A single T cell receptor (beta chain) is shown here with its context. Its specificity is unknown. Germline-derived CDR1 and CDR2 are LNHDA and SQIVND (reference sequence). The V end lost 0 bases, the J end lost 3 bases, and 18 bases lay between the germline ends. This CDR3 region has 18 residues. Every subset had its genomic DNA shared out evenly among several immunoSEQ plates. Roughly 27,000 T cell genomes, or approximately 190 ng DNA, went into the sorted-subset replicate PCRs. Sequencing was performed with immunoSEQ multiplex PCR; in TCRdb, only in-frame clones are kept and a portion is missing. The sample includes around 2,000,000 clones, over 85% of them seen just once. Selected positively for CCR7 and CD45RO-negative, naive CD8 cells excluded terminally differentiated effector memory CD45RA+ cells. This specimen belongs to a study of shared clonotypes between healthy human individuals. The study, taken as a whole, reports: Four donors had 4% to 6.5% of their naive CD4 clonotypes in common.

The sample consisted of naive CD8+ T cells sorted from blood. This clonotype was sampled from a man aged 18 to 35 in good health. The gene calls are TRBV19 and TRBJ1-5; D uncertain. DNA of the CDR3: TGTGCCAGTAGTATAGAAAATTCCCGGACGGTTCTCAATCAGCCCCAGCATTTT. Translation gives CASSIENSRTVLNQPQHF.